This T cell receptor (beta chain) came from a study of regulatory T cells in long-lasting Graves disease. The CDR3 length is 14 residues. The germline V gene has CDR1 SGHVS and CDR2 FNYEAQ. Trimming took 2 bases from V and 7 from J; bases not matched to a gene: 7. Building the TCR beta libraries relied on iRepertoire HTBI primers, and CDR3 regions underwent Arm-PCR. TCRdb ran MiXCR on the multiplex PCR reads and lists one entry per CDR3 protein. In the table there are fewer than 350,000 distinct CDR3 sequences, 15% to 20% of which are singletons. Notes on the study in general: Persistent Graves' patients showed less TCR diversity than newly diagnosed ones. TRBV28, TRBJ1-2 and TRBJ2-5 were favored in persistent disease.

The table lists this clonotype with many counts. Its antigen is undetermined. The time point: newly diagnosed GD, antithyroid drugs for less than 3 months. PBMC-extracted RNA yielded the TCR library. The rearrangement links TRBV7-6 to TRBJ2-7; 8 bases align to TRBD1. The receptor was derived from a female donor with Graves disease. The sample here was peripheral blood mononuclear cells (PBMCs), taken at new diagnosis, from a patient treated with antithyroid drugs. CDR3 nucleotide sequence: TGTGCCAGCAGCTTATCAGGGGGCAAGAATGAGCAGTACTTC. Encoded protein: CASSLSGGKNEQYF.